These T cell receptor beta chains were read from a single sample in a study of T cells in tumors after PD-1 blockade. The table came from immunoSEQ multiplex PCR; TCRdb's copy has only in-frame clones and leaves some out. The sample comprises 54,000 or so clones, around four fifths of which are singletons, and roughly 12% rests with the top ten. The sequenced sample was PBMCs, obtained before anti-PD-1 treatment. Receptors originate from a human donor with basal cell carcinoma. The CDR3 runs from the conserved cysteine through the conserved F or W. Each record gives: V gene, CDR3 protein.

TRBV3-1/TRBV3-2 | CASSQARGRAPQHF
TRBV4-2 | CASSPLPGYEKLFF
TRBV14 | CASSPTGNSPLHF
TRBV18 | CASSPSIGKNQPQHF
TRBV5-1 | CASSLIPTGGNEKLFF
TRBV7-8 | CASSSDGRRRGTQYF
TRBV4-1 | CASSPLGDSGANVLTF
TRBV5-4 | CASSPDPSVNTEAFF
TRBV5-6 | CASSRRSVAPNQPQHF
TRBV3-1/TRBV3-2 | CASSQKTGTSGDEYF
TRBV7-9 | CASSRRGTSGVRPDTQYF
TRBV18 | CASSPGQASTFSGNTIYF
TRBV3-1/TRBV3-2 | CASVIAGGYETQYF
TRBV7-2 | CASSLGLAVYEQYF
TRBV29-1 | CSVVGRGAFNEQFF
TRBV19 | CASSIDAGGESRAQYF
TRBV7-7 | CASSFGIGSGNEQFF
TRBV5-1 | CASSLQGGGDTQYF
TRBV2 | CASSRESPGLDNSPLHF
TRBV2 | CASTQENYGYTF
TRBV6-1 | CASSEARGFGNQPQHF
TRBV5-6 | CASSKVDGYEQYF
TRBV29-1 | CSVREKNSNQPQHF
TRBV11-3 | CASSQSGGAGYEQYF
TRBV2 | CASGGTESSSYNSPLHF
TRBV15 | CATSRGHMGHEQYF
TRBV30 | CAWSPTPNEQYF
TRBV27 | CASHKGDRGRPRYGYTF
TRBV5-1 | CASMVKGNADTQYF
TRBV27 | CASSHTWDTEAFF
TRBV6-5 | CASSYDRIRDTQYF
TRBV5-6 | CASSLPASRETQYF
TRBV19 | CASTTSGGTDTQYF
TRBV27 | CASIGTGGGPQHF
TRBV7-9 | CASRATSGGLGETQYF
TRBV3-1/TRBV3-2 | CASSQTGLAGVRFF
TRBV18 | CASSPPATGGPGNTIYF
TRBV21-1 | CASSMGLAGFTDTQYF
TRBV5-1 | CASSSRTGAYEQYF
TRBV16 | CASSQWPQGKGVDNSPLHF